Below, 25 T cell receptor beta chains from the same sample are listed, as sequenced in a study of shared clonotypes between healthy human individuals. Only in-frame clones appear in the TCRdb table, and some are missing; sequencing was by immunoSEQ multiplex PCR. The profile shows around 1.5 million clones, around 98% of them singletons. Input material: naive CD4+ T cells sorted from blood. Specified subset: CD45RA+ positively selected. The receptors come from a man aged 25-45 years in good health.

The chain carries TRBV6-4 and TRBJ1-3; TRBD1 aligns across 7 bases. Germline V CDR1 and CDR2: MRHNA, SNTAGT. V was clipped by 3 bases and J by 4 bases; unmatched bases: 12. This CDR3 is 17 amino acids long. The chain's CDR3 is CASSELQGRVTGNTIYF. In nucleotides, the CDR3 is TGTGCCAGCAGTGAGTTACAGGGGAGGGTTACCGGAAACACCATATATTTT.

This chain's CDR3 is CASTGGISYEQYF. CDR3 coding DNA: TGTGCCTCCACGGGAGGGATCTCCTACGAGCAGTACTTC. The rearrangement joins TRBV28 to TRBJ2-7, with 8 bases fitting TRBD2. This CDR3 has 13 residues. Per germline, CDR1 MDHEN and CDR2 SYDVKM. V shed 11 bases, J shed 0 bases, and the junction held 6 bases outside the gene matches.

This clone appeared a single time. The V gene is TRBV9, the J gene TRBJ2-1; TRBD2 matches at 9 bases. The V gene end was trimmed by 0 bases and the J gene end by 7 bases; junction bases not matched to a gene: 5. Germline CDR1 and CDR2: SGDLS and YYNGEE. The CDR3 is 15 amino acids. Written as DNA, the CDR3 is TGTGCCAGCAGCGTAGTAGCGGGAGCTTCTAATGAGCAGTTCTTC. Translating it yields CASSVVAGASNEQFF.

The chain carries TRBV28 and TRBJ2-7; 8 nucleotides line up with TRBD1. CDR1 is MDHEN and CDR2 is SYDVKM in the germline V gene. V lost 5 bases to trimming and J lost 5 bases; unmatched junction nucleotides: 8. This CDR3 region has 14 residues. Here the CDR3 reads CASSLWTGHDEQYF. The CDR3 nucleotides read TGTGCCAGCAGTCTTTGGACAGGGCACGACGAGCAGTACTTC.

The chain recombines TRBV19 with TRBJ2-3, with 8 bases fitting TRBD1. Germline V gene data show CDR1 as LNHDA and CDR2 as SQIVND (reference sequence). After removal of 6 bases from V and 2 bases from J, the junction contained 4 bases not matched to a gene. The CDR3 consists of 14 residues. The CDR3 region is CASRPGGLTDTQYF. The DNA of the CDR3 is TGTGCCAGTAGGCCAGGGGGCCTCACAGATACGCAGTATTTT.

The chain combines TRBV2 with TRBJ1-5; weak D call: TRBD1 (6 bases). V was clipped by 4 bases and J by 5 bases, with 9 bases between them. The CDR3 totals 13 residues. The germline V gene has CDR1 SNHLY and CDR2 FYNNEI. CDR3 coding DNA: TGTGCCAGCAGTGTTGAGGGGGATCAGCCCCAGCATTTT. The encoded protein is CASSVEGDQPQHF. The entire variable domain, with the rest obtained from reference TRBV2 and TRBJ1-5, is as follows: EPEVTQTPSHQVTQMGQEVILRCVPISNHLYFYWYRQILGQKVEFLVSFYNNEISEKSEIFDDQFSVERPDGSNFTLKIRSTKLEDSAMYFCASSVEGDQPQHFGDGTRLSIL.

This chain uses TRBV10-3 with TRBJ1-1; 8 bases are shared with TRBD1. The junction had 5 bases not matched to a gene; V was cut back by 4 bases and J by 7 bases. Germline loops: CDR1 ENHRY, CDR2 SYGVKD. The CDR3 extends over 13 amino acids. In nucleotides, the CDR3 is TGTGCCATCAGTGGACAGGGGCTGAGTGAAGCTTTCTTT. It yields the protein CAISGQGLSEAFF.

This clone has more than one count but fewer than ten. This sample also contains other DNA sequences that code for the same CDR3. J is TRBJ2-1 and V is TRBV18; D not resolved. There are 12 residues in the CDR3. Trimming took off 2 bases at V and 4 bases at J, with 3 bases between the two ends. The germline V gene encodes CDR1 KGHSH and CDR2 LQKENI. The DNA for the CDR3 is TGTGCCAGCTCACCAGGGTACAATGAGCAGTTCTTC. Translated: CASSPGYNEQFF.

V and J are TRBV6-1 and TRBJ2-7; the D gene is possibly TRBD1 (6 bases). CDR1 is MNHNS, CDR2 SASEGT, per germline. The CDR3 contains 12 residues. Trimming took off 7 bases at V and 0 bases at J, with 7 bases between the two ends. CDR3 region: CASMDSSYEQYF. CDR3 nucleotide sequence: TGTGCCAGCATGGACAGCTCCTACGAGCAGTACTTC.

J is TRBJ2-7 and V is TRBV5-4, with 12 bases lining up with TRBD1. The germline CDR1 and CDR2 sequences are SGHNT and YYREEE (reference sequence). Trimming took 4 bases from V and 5 from J; bases not matched to a gene: 13. The CDR3 length is 17 residues. CDR3 residues: CASSGGQGASLKDEQYF. CDR3 DNA sequence: TGTGCCAGCAGCGGGGGACAGGGGGCCTCCTTAAAGGACGAGCAGTACTTC. Full variable domain (remainder filled in from reference TRBV5-4 and TRBJ2-7): ETGVTQSPTHLIKTRGQQVTLRCSSQSGHNTVSWYQQALGQGPQFIFQYYREEENGRGNFPPRFSGLQFPNYSSELNVNALELDDSALYLCASSGGQGASLKDEQYFGPGTRLTVT.

V gene TRBV7-2 combines with J gene TRBJ2-6; TRBD1 agrees at 8 bases. Germline CDR1 and CDR2: SGHTA and FQGNSA. This CDR3 contains 16 residues. The V and J ends lost 5 bases and 2 bases, in that order; junction bases with no gene match: 5. CDR3 amino acids: CASSPGQVTGANVLTF. DNA of the CDR3: TGTGCCAGCAGCCCGGGACAGGTTACTGGGGCCAACGTCCTGACTTTC.

Comment on this clone: Other DNA sequences of this sample code for an identical CDR3. V is TRBV5-1 and J is TRBJ2-7, with D possibly TRBD1 on 5 matching bases. There are 14 residues in the CDR3. V was pared by 0 bases and J by 1 base, with 8 bases between. Per germline, CDR1 SGHRS and CDR2 YFSETQ. As DNA, the CDR3 is TGCGCCAGCAGCTTGGGGCAGGGTTCCTACGAGCAGTACTTC. This sequence encodes CASSLGQGSYEQYF.

The V call is TRBV7-8, the J call TRBJ2-1; no reliable D call. The CDR3 loop spans 11 amino acids. V was pared by 1 base and J by 6 bases, with 1 base between. CDR1 is SGHVS, CDR2 FQNEAQ, per germline. CDR3: CASSLVNEQFF. The CDR3 coding sequence is TGTGCCAGCAGCTTAGTCAATGAGCAGTTCTTC.

J is TRBJ2-7 and V is TRBV6-6; a weak D match, TRBD2 (6 bases). The CDR3 totals 12 residues. The germline V gene encodes CDR1 MNHNY and CDR2 SVGAGI (reference sequence). The V end was cut by 7 bases, the J end by 2 bases, with 9 bases between. Here the CDR3 reads CASTSAAYEQYF. The CDR3 region has the DNA TGTGCCAGCACTAGCGCCGCCTACGAGCAGTACTTC.

The V gene is TRBV5-6, the J gene TRBJ2-3; 7 bases map to TRBD2. CDR3 length: 15 residues. CDR1 SGHDT and CDR2 YYEEEE come from the germline V gene. Trimming at V came to 0 bases and at J to 2 bases, leaving 3 bases not matched to a gene. The CDR3 protein is CASSLDGRDTDTQYF. The CDR3 DNA follows: TGTGCCAGCAGCTTGGATGGGAGGGACACAGATACGCAGTATTTT.

The sample holds one count of this clone. This chain uses TRBV9 with TRBJ2-6; D gene uncertain. The CDR3 is 15 amino acids. V was cut by 5 bases and J by 1 base, with 10 bases left in between. In germline, CDR1 is SGDLS, CDR2 YYNGEE. CDR3 nucleotides: TGTGCCAGCAGACCTGGACCTTCTGGGGCCAACGTCCTGACTTTC. This sequence encodes CASRPGPSGANVLTF. Looking up the rest from reference TRBV9 and TRBJ2-6 gives the full variable domain: DSGVTQTPKHLITATGQRVTLRCSPRSGDLSVYWYQQSLDQGLQFLIQYYNGEERAKGNILERFSAQQFPDLHSELNLSSLELGDSALYFCASRPGPSGANVLTFGAGSRLTVL.

The CDR3 region has the DNA TGTGCCAGCAGCACCCGGACGGGGAGCCAAGAGACCCAGTACTTC. It yields the protein CASSTRTGSQETQYF. This chain uses TRBV11-3 with TRBJ2-5; TRBD2 is a possible D gene (5 bases). CDR1 and CDR2 (germline): SGHNT, YENEEA. V gave up 5 bases and J gave up 1 base, with 14 bases separating them. The CDR3 loop spans 15 amino acids.

The gene calls are TRBV5-5 and TRBJ1-4; D perhaps matches TRBD1 (5 bases). V was pared by 2 bases and J by 0 bases, with 14 bases between. The CDR3 is made up of 17 amino acids. The germline CDR1 and CDR2 sequences are SGHKS and YYEKEE (reference sequence). The CDR3 nucleotides read TGTGCCAGCAGCTTTCGGTCCAGGGTTGCAACTAATGAAAAACTGTTTTTT. As protein: CASSFRSRVATNEKLFF.

CDR3 loop: CASRSLQGVSSYNEQFF. The CDR3 nucleotides read TGTGCCAGCAGGAGCTTACAGGGGGTTAGCTCCTACAATGAGCAGTTCTTC. The rearrangement joins TRBV27 to TRBJ2-1; 8 bases align to TRBD1. The junction had 10 bases not matched to a gene; V was cut back by 6 bases and J by 0 bases. Per the germline V gene, CDR1 is MNHEY and CDR2 is SMNVEV (reference sequence). The CDR3 spans 17 residues.

The chain has TRBV5-6 and TRBJ2-7; the match to TRBD1 covers 10 bases. After removal of 4 bases from V and 3 bases from J, the junction contained 7 bases not matched to a gene. From germline, CDR1 is SGHDT and CDR2 YYEEEE. The CDR3 runs 15 residues. This CDR3 is CASSLDRGRFYEQYF. In DNA, the CDR3 is TGTGCCAGCAGCCTAGACAGGGGGCGCTTCTACGAGCAGTACTTC. Full variable domain (remainder filled in from reference TRBV5-6 and TRBJ2-7): DAGVTQSPTHLIKTRGQQVTLRCSPKSGHDTVSWYQQALGQGPQFIFQYYEEEERQRGNFPDRFSGHQFPNYSSELNVNALLLGDSALYLCASSLDRGRFYEQYFGPGTRLTVT.

This chain uses TRBV15 with TRBJ2-2, with D tentatively TRBD2 (5 bases). This CDR3 is built from 14 residues. The germline CDR1 and CDR2 sequences are LNHNV and YYDKDF (reference sequence). V was clipped by 0 bases and J by 7 bases, with 9 bases between them. The chain's CDR3 is CATSRDFGVGELFF. The CDR3 DNA is TGTGCCACCAGCAGAGATTTCGGGGTCGGGGAGCTGTTTTTT.

The rearrangement links TRBV4-3 to TRBJ1-5, with TRBD1 as a possible D gene (6 bases). The V and J ends lost 0 bases and 6 bases respectively, with 15 bases between them. Germline V gene lookup returns CDR1 LGHNA and CDR2 YSLEER. This CDR3 region has 16 residues. The chain's CDR3 is CASSQDVGAWGQPQHF. DNA of the CDR3: TGCGCCAGCAGCCAAGATGTGGGGGCTTGGGGTCAGCCCCAGCATTTT.

J is TRBJ1-4 and V is TRBV7-2; D gene unclear. Germline CDR1 SGHTA, CDR2 FQGNSA. With 4 bases removed from V and 5 bases from J, the gap between germline ends came to 5 bases. There are 12 residues in the CDR3. This CDR3 reads CASSYLNEKLFF. CDR3 nucleotides: TGTGCCAGCAGCTACCTGAATGAAAAACTGTTTTTT.

With regard to this clone: This specimen includes other DNA sequences encoding the same CDR3. The CDR3 DNA reads TGCGCCAGCAGCTTGACGTCCGGACCTTACGAGCAGTACTTC. Protein: CASSLTSGPYEQYF. This chain connects TRBV5-1 to TRBJ2-7; no reliable D call. The length of the CDR3 is 14 residues. The germline V gene encodes CDR1 SGHRS and CDR2 YFSETQ. Trimming cost V 1 base and J 4 bases, with 12 bases left between them.

V gene TRBV6-6 combines with J gene TRBJ1-1; the match to TRBD1 covers 7 bases. The CDR3 covers 16 residues. Germline CDR1 reads MNHNY; CDR2 reads SVGAGI (reference sequence). The J segment lost 10 bases and the V segment lost 0 bases, leaving 14 bases of the junction unmatched. The CDR3 coding sequence is TGTGCCAGCAGTTACTCGCCCCGGGACAGCCACCCGGTAGCTTTCTTT. As protein: CASSYSPRDSHPVAFF.